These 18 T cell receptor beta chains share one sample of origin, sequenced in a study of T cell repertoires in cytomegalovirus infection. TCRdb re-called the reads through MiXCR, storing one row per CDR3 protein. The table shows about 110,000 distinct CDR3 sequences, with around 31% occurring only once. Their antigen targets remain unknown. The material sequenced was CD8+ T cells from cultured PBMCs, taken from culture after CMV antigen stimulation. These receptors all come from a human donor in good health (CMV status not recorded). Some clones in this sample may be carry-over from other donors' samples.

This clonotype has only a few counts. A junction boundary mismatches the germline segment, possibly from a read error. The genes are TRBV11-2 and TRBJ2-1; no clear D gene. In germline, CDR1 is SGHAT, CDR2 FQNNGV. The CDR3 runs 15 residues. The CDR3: CASTLTLDWNNEQFF. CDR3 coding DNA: TGTGCCAGCACCTTAACCCTTGACTGGAACAATGAGCAGTTCTTC.

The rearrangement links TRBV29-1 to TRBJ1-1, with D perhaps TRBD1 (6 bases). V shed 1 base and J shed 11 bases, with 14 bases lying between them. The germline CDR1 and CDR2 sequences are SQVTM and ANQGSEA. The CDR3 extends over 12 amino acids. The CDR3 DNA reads TGCAGCGTTGAAGTGACTGGCCAGGGGGCTTTCTTT. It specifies CSVEVTGQGAFF.

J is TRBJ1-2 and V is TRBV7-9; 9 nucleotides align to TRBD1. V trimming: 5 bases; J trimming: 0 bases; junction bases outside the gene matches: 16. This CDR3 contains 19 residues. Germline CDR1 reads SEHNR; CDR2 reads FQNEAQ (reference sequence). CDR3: CASSILGTGMITANYGYTF. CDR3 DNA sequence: TGTGCCAGCAGCATCCTCGGGACAGGGATGATTACAGCTAACTATGGCTACACCTTC.

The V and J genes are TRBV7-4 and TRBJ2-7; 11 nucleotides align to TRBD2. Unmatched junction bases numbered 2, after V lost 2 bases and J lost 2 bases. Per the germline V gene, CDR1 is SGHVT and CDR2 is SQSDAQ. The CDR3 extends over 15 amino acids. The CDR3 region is CASSLTSGGPYEQYF. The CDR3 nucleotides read TGTGCCAGCAGCTTAACTAGCGGGGGACCCTACGAGCAGTACTTC.

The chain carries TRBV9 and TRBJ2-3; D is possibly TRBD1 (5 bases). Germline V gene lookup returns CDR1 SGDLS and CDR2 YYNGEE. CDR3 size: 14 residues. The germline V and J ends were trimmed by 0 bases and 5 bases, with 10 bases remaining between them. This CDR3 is CASSVEGVGDTQYF. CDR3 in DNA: TGTGCCAGCAGCGTAGAAGGGGTCGGAGATACGCAGTATTTT. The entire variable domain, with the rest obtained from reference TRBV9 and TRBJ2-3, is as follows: DSGVTQTPKHLITATGQRVTLRCSPRSGDLSVYWYQQSLDQGLQFLIQYYNGEERAKGNILERFSAQQFPDLHSELNLSSLELGDSALYFCASSVEGVGDTQYFGPGTRLTVL.

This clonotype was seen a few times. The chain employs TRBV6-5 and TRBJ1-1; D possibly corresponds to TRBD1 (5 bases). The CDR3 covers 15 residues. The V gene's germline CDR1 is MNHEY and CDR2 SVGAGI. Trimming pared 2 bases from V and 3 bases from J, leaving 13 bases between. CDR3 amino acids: CASSYRLGVDTEAFF. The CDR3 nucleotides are TGTGCCAGCAGTTACCGGTTAGGGGTCGACACTGAAGCTTTCTTT.

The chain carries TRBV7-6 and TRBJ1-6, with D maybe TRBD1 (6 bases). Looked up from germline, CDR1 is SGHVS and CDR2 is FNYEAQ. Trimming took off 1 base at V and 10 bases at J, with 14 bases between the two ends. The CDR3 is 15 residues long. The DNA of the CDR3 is TGTGCCAGCAGCTTAGTGGCAGGGGAAGGCTCACCCCTCCACTTT. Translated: CASSLVAGEGSPLHF.

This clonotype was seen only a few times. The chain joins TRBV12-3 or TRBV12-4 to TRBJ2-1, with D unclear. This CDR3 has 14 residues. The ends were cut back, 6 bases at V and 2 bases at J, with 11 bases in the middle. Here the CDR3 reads CASSPRAAYNEQFF. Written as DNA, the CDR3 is TGTGCCAGCAGCCCCCGGGCAGCCTACAATGAGCAGTTCTTC.

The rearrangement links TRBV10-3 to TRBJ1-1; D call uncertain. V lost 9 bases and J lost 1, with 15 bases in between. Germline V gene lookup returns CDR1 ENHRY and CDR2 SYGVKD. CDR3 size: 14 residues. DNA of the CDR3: TGTGCCATGATAACGGGGATCCAGAACACTGAAGCTTTCTTT. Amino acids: CAMITGIQNTEAFF.

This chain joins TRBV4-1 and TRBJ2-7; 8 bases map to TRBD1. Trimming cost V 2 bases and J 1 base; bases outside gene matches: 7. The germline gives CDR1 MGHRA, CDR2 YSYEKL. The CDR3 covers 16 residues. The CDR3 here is CASSQLGTGPSYEQYF. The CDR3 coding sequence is TGCGCCAGCAGCCAACTTGGGACAGGACCTTCCTACGAGCAGTACTTC.

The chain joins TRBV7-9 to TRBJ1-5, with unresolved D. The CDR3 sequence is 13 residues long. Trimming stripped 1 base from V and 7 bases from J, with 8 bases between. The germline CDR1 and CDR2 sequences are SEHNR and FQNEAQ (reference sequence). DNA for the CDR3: TGTGCCAGCAGCTTAGGGTCCGGGCAGCCCCAGCATTTT. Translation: CASSLGSGQPQHF. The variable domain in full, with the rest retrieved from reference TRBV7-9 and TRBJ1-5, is DTGVSQNPRHKITKRGQNVTFRCDPISEHNRLYWYRQTLGQGPEFLTYFQNEAQLEKSRLLSDRFSAERPKGSFSTLEIQRTEQGDSAMYLCASSLGSGQPQHFGDGTRLSIL.

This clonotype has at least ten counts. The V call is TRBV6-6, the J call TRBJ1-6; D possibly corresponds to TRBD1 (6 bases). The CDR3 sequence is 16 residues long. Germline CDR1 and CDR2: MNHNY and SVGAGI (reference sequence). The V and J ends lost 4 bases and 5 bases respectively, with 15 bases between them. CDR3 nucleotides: TGTGCCAGCAGTTCCCTGTGGGGGGGCGATAATTCACCCCTCCACTTT. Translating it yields CASSSLWGGDNSPLHF.

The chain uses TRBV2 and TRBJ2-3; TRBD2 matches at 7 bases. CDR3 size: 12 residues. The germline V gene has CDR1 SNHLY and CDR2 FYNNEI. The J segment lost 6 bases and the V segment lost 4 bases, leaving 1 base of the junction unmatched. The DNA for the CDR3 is TGTGCCAGCAGTGGGCGGGAGGATACGCAGTATTTT. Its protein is CASSGREDTQYF.

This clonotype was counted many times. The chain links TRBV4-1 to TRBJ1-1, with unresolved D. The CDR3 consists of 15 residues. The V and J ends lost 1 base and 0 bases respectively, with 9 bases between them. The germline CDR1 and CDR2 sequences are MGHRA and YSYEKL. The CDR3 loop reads CASSQGSGLNTEAFF. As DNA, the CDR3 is TGCGCCAGCAGCCAAGGGTCCGGGTTGAACACTGAAGCTTTCTTT.

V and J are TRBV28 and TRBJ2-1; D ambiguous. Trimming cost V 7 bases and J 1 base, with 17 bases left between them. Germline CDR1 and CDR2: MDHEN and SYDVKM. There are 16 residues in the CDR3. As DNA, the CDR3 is TGTGCCAGCACCAGCATGGCCACCTATTCCTACAATGAGCAGTTCTTC. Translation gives CASTSMATYSYNEQFF.

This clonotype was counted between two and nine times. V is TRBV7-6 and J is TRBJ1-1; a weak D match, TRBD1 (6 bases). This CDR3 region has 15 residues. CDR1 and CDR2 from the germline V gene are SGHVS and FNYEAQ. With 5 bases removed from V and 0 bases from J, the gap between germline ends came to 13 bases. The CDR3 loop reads CASSLRGSMNTEAFF. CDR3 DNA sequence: TGTGCCAGCAGCCTCAGGGGAAGCATGAACACTGAAGCTTTCTTT.

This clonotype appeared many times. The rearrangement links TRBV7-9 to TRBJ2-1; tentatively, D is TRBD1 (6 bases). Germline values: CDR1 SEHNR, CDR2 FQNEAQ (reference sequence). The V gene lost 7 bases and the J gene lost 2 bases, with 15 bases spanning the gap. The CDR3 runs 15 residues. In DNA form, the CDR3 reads TGTGCCAGCATCCTGAAAGGGGGTCCCTACAATGAGCAGTTCTTC. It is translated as CASILKGGPYNEQFF.

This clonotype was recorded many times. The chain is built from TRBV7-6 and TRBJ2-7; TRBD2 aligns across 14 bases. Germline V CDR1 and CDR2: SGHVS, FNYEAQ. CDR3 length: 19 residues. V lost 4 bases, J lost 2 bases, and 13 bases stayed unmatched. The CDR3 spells CASSSPGLAGVLWPYEQYF. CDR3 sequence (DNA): TGTGCCAGCAGCTCCCCGGGACTAGCGGGGGTACTTTGGCCCTACGAGCAGTACTTC.